This T cell receptor (beta chain) is drawn from a study of blood T cell repertoires in COVID-19. Study overall: Sites in the United States, Italy and Spain provided acute and convalescent COVID-19 samples.

TCRdb keeps only in-frame clones here, not all; method: immunoSEQ multiplex PCR. The sample lists some 71,000 clones; roughly 84% were seen once. The V and J ends lost 10 bases and 8 bases respectively, with 26 bases between them. The CDR3 spans 15 residues. Germline-derived CDR1 and CDR2 are SGHTA and FQGNSA. This clone showed up just a few times. The sequenced sample consisted of peripheral blood. The chain is built from TRBV7-2 and TRBJ1-2; a possible D gene is TRBD1 (5 bases). This sequence was found in a woman aged 50 to 65 with acute or convalescent COVID-19. CDR3 in amino acids: CAIAGEIGWGTGYTF. In DNA, the CDR3 is TGTGCCATAGCGGGGGAGATAGGCTGGGGGACGGGCTACACCTTC.